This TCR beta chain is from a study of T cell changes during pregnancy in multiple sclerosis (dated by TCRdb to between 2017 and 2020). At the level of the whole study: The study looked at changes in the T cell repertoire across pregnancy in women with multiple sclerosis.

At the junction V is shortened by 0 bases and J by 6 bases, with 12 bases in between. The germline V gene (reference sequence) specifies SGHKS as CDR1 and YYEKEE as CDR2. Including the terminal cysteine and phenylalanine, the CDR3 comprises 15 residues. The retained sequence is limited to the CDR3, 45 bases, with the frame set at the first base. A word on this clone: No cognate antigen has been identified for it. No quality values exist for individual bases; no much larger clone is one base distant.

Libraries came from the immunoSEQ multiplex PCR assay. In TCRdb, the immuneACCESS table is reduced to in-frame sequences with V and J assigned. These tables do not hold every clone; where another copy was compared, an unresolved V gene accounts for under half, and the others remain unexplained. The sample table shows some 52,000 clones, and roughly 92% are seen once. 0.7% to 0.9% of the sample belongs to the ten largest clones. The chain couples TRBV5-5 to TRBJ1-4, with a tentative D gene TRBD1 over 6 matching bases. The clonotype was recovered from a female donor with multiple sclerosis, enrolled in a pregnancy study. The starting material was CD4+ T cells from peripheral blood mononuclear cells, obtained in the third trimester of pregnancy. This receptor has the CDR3 CASSLDARGYEKLFF. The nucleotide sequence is TGTGCCAGCAGCTTGGACGCCAGGGGTTATGAAAAACTGTTTTTT.